Here is one TCR beta chain with its context. The target of this receptor is not known. Per-nucleotide qualities are absent, and no much larger clonotype sits a single base away. At the DNA level, this CDR3 is encoded by other sequences in the same sample as well. This entry belongs to a study of shared clonotypes between healthy human individuals (dated by TCRdb to the early 2020s). For context, the study as a whole: The cohort included three men and a couple of women between 18 and 49 years of age. Different laboratories and diverse techniques were used to prepare libraries and sequence TCR repertoires, to increase sequencing depth and limit assay-specific biases. To estimate repertoire size and how much clonotype sharing occurs between individuals, the study deeply sequenced the blood TCR repertoires of five or six healthy adults. Leukapheresis yielded between about 0.85 and 10 billion PBMCs per donor.

The V end loses 5 bases and the J end loses 6 bases, and a stretch of 8 bases separates them. Reading the germline V gene gives CDR1 SGHAT and CDR2 FQNNGV. The CDR3 spans 11 residues, from the cysteine through the phenylalanine. Here the CDR3 DNA is all that survives: 33 bases in frame from base 1. Donors were healthy HIV-negative adults with no recently reported acute infections or vaccinations. Every donor was a Caucasian adult residing in Nashville, Tennessee, USA. For unsorted samples, tens of millions of PBMCs were counted, and genomic DNA was extracted using the QIAamp DNA Blood Mini kit. After blood collection by leukapheresis, PBMCs were isolated using Ficoll-Histopaque density gradient centrifugation and then cryopreserved in the vapor phase of liquid nitrogen. Study-wide conclusions, independent of this receptor: The genetic and exposure-history diversity represented was limited by the small number of donors. Sampling was restricted to blood, and TCR repertoires in tissues likely differ from the TCR repertoires found in blood. Pairwise subsampling led to the expectation that sequencing depth would affect the degree of clonotype sharing among donors.

TCR CDR3 regions were amplified from genomic DNA by multiplex PCR using the deep immunoSEQ assay. For each cell subset, the extracted genomic DNA was distributed evenly across all wells of several immunoSEQ 96-well plates, and each plate served as one replicate. Each replicate PCR for unsorted PBMC received roughly 300 ng genomic DNA, equal to tens of thousands of T cell genomes. Unsorted PBMC genomic DNA was sequenced across ten immunoSEQ deep assay plates. Purified libraries were quantified with a Qubit 3.0 fluorometer, sized on a Bioanalyzer 2100, and re-quantified with the KAPA Library Quantification kit. A separate single-read 150-cycle Illumina NextSeq 550 flow cell was used to sequence each immunoSEQ 96-well plate. The original pipeline was this. Because the immunoSEQ output held only junctional sequences and lacked quality scores, the filtering could not match the filtering applied to full-length reads. To assign V/J genes and CDR3, sequences were annotated against IMGT germline references using PyIR, a Python wrapper for IgBLAST v1.9. Reads were removed for weak V/J assignments (E-value above 1e-6), missing CDR3, stop codons, out-of-frame junctions, or ambiguous translated residues. V3J clonotypes were defined as sequences sharing an identical inferred V gene, J gene, and CDR3 amino acid sequence. The percentage overlap between two repertoires was calculated by dividing the number of shared unique clonotypes by the size of the smaller repertoire. Repertoire richness was assessed with RTK rarefaction, the Chao1 estimator, and Recon v2.1 estimates of unobserved clonotypes. TCRdb retrieved this table from immuneACCESS and kept in-frame rearrangements only. Not all clones are present; in checked studies, unresolved V genes account for under half, and no reason is known for the remainder. V, J and clone size are those of that table, while D and trimming were read from the DNA. Counted in this sample were hundreds of thousands of clones; roughly 80% of them appeared once. The ten largest clones add up to around 12% of the sample.

Sequences were obtained from PBMCs. The sequence joins TRBV11-2 to TRBJ2-7, with the identity of the D gene unclear. The clonotype was recovered from a woman aged 40 to 49 in good health. Some clones in this sample may be carry-over from other donors' samples. The CDR3 region has the sequence CASSLGREQYF. The DNA sequence follows: TGTGCCAGCAGCCTAGGACGCGAGCAGTACTTC.